The 23 T cell receptor beta chains below come from one sample, sequenced in a study of blood T cell repertoires in COVID-19. Sequencing used immunoSEQ multiplex PCR; TCRdb keeps in-frame clones, though not all of them. The sample yields about 470,000 clones, approximately 86% seen once. The material sequenced was PBMCs or T cells enriched from blood (not recorded which). The source is a woman younger than 35 who had recovered from COVID-19.

The count of this clone is one. The rearrangement uses TRBV5-4 and TRBJ2-5; 15 nucleotides agree with TRBD2. The CDR3 contains 15 residues. Trimming cost V 4 bases and J 5 bases; bases outside gene matches: 3. Germline lookup yields CDR1 SGHNT and CDR2 YYREEE (reference sequence). This chain's CDR3 is CASSPGLAGGETQYF. The CDR3 region has the DNA TGTGCCAGCAGCCCCGGACTAGCGGGAGGGGAGACCCAGTACTTC. The entire variable domain, with the rest obtained from reference TRBV5-4 and TRBJ2-5, is as follows: ETGVTQSPTHLIKTRGQQVTLRCSSQSGHNTVSWYQQALGQGPQFIFQYYREEENGRGNFPPRFSGLQFPNYSSELNVNALELDDSALYLCASSPGLAGGETQYFGPGTRLLVL.

The chain combines TRBV27 with TRBJ2-1; 7 bases are a match to TRBD1. V trimming: 6 bases; J trimming: 4 bases; junction bases outside the gene matches: 12. CDR3 length: 16 amino acids. CDR1 is MNHEY and CDR2 is SMNVEV in the germline V gene (reference sequence). The CDR3 nucleotides are TGTGCCAGCAGATCGAACCGGGGACAGAGTTACAATGAGCAGTTCTTC. Translated, it gives CASRSNRGQSYNEQFF.

The gene calls are TRBV28 and TRBJ1-4; 8 nucleotides line up with TRBD1. Germline V gene sequence: CDR1 MDHEN, CDR2 SYDVKM. This CDR3 comprises 20 residues. J gave up 6 bases and V 6 bases, and 24 bases lay outside the gene matches. CDR3 sequence: CASSLSPGQALKGDYEKLFF. The CDR3 DNA sequence: TGTGCCAGCAGCCTTTCCCCGGGACAGGCGTTAAAGGGGGATTATGAAAAACTGTTTTTT.

V gene TRBV10-3 combines with J gene TRBJ1-4; 9 positions agree with TRBD1. The CDR3 is 12 amino acids. The V and J ends lost 9 bases and 8 bases, in that order; junction bases with no gene match: 4. The V gene's germline CDR1 is ENHRY and CDR2 SYGVKD. DNA of the CDR3: TGTGCCATGACAGGGGGGAAGGAAAAACTGTTTTTT. Residues: CAMTGGKEKLFF.

As to this clone: The germline gene is not matched at one end of the junction; a read error may be the cause. The J gene is TRBJ1-2, the V gene TRBV19; 9 bases line up with TRBD1. The germline V gene has CDR1 LNHDA and CDR2 SQIVND (reference sequence). The CDR3 covers 12 residues. CDR3 amino acids: CAGTGSPYGYTF. CDR3 nucleotides: TGCGCCGGGACAGGGTCTCCCTATGGCTACACCTTC.

The chain carries TRBV5-1 and TRBJ1-6, with D unresolved. Trimming took 0 bases from V and 6 from J, leaving 10 bases between them. The CDR3 is made up of 15 amino acids. Germline CDR1 and CDR2: SGHRS and YFSETQ. CDR3 DNA sequence: TGCGCCAGCAGCTTGGGGCTCGGAGGTAATTCACCCCTCCACTTT. It is translated as CASSLGLGGNSPLHF.

V and J are TRBV9 and TRBJ2-3, with 10 bases lining up with TRBD2. The CDR3 is made up of 15 amino acids. Germline trimming cut 4 bases from V and 3 bases from J; bases unmatched to any gene: 5. Germline V lookup: CDR1 SGDLS, CDR2 YYNGEE. CDR3 sequence (DNA): TGTGCCAGCAGCTCTAGCGGGGGTATGACAGATACGCAGTATTTT. This translates into CASSSSGGMTDTQYF.

Written as DNA, the CDR3 is TGTGCCAGCAGCCTCGGGGGGGCCGATACCGGGGAGCTGTTTTTT. Its translation is CASSLGGADTGELFF. The chain carries TRBV6-5 and TRBJ2-2, with 8 bases identical to TRBD2. V lost 6 bases to trimming and J lost 5 bases; unmatched junction nucleotides: 8. This CDR3 has 15 amino acids. Germline CDR1 reads MNHEY; CDR2 reads SVGAGI.

This chain connects TRBV7-9 to TRBJ1-5, with 9 bases that match TRBD1. The CDR3 contains 16 residues. The trim removed 1 base at V and 4 bases at J, leaving 5 bases unmatched. CDR1 is SEHNR and CDR2 is FQNEAQ in the germline V gene (reference sequence). CDR3 region: CASSLDLDRGNQPQHF. The CDR3 DNA is TGTGCCAGCAGCTTAGATCTGGACAGGGGTAATCAGCCCCAGCATTTT.

The chain couples TRBV11-3 to TRBJ1-1; TRBD1 might be the D (6 bases). The V gene lost 3 bases and the J gene lost 5 bases, with 7 bases spanning the gap. This CDR3 region has 12 residues. The germline CDR1 and CDR2 sequences are SGHNT and YENEEA. CDR3 bases: TGTGCCAGCAGCTTCCAGGGGACTGAAGCTTTCTTT. This translates into CASSFQGTEAFF.

This clone was seen more than once but under ten times. The J gene is TRBJ2-7, the V gene TRBV5-6, with 8 positions matching TRBD1. The CDR3 has 16 residues. The germline V gene has CDR1 SGHDT and CDR2 YYEEEE. V gave up 1 base and J gave up 9 bases; unmatched junction bases: 15. The CDR3 spells CASSLRVGQGPTGQYF. DNA of the CDR3: TGTGCCAGCAGCTTGAGGGTAGGACAGGGACCCACGGGGCAGTACTTC.

This clone was recorded a few times. The CDR3 spells CASSHGVLTQPQHF. The CDR3 DNA follows: TGCGCCAGCAGCCACGGAGTCCTTACTCAGCCCCAGCATTTT. The genes are TRBV4-1 and TRBJ1-5; D unresolved. The CDR3 length is 14 residues. Germline CDR1 and CDR2: MGHRA and YSYEKL. Deletions cut 3 bases from V and 6 bases from J, with 12 bases between.

The rearrangement uses TRBV29-1 and TRBJ1-5; a weak D match, TRBD1 (5 bases). The CDR3 sequence is 14 residues long. Germline assignment: CDR1 SQVTM and CDR2 ANQGSEA. With 7 bases removed from V and 3 bases from J, the gap between germline ends came to 16 bases. The CDR3 loop reads CSGLRGEHNQPQHF. The CDR3 DNA sequence: TGCAGCGGGCTGCGGGGGGAACACAATCAGCCCCAGCATTTT.

J is TRBJ1-1 and V is TRBV3-1 (or the pseudogene TRBV3-2); D uncertain. V lost 3 bases and J 8 bases, leaving 16 bases between the germline ends. Per the germline V gene, CDR1 is LGHDT and CDR2 is YNNKEL (reference sequence). The CDR3 loop spans 14 amino acids. CDR3 amino acids: CASSQDLTPREAFF. The CDR3, as DNA: TGTGCCAGCAGCCAGGACTTGACCCCCCGCGAAGCTTTCTTT.

The chain has TRBV28 and TRBJ1-4; D is uncertain. The ends were cut back, 7 bases at V and 8 bases at J, with 14 bases in the middle. This CDR3 is built from 13 residues. Germline assignment: CDR1 MDHEN and CDR2 SYDVKM. CDR3 residues: CASTETDEEKLFF. DNA for the CDR3: TGTGCCAGCACTGAAACAGATGAAGAAAAACTGTTTTTT.

This sequence joins TRBV4-2 and TRBJ1-5, with 9 nucleotides matching TRBD1. Germline CDR1 LGHNA, CDR2 YNFKEQ. The V segment lost 4 bases and the J segment 5 bases; nucleotides outside the gene matches: 15. This CDR3 has 18 amino acids. CDR3 DNA: TGTGCCAGCAGCCCCCTGGGACAGGGAAGGGGCGCAGATCAGCCCCAGCATTTT. It codes for CASSPLGQGRGADQPQHF.

The chain links TRBV2 to TRBJ1-2; TRBD1 aligns across 8 bases. V shed 4 bases, J shed 5 bases, and the junction held 3 bases outside the gene matches. Per the germline V gene, CDR1 is SNHLY and CDR2 is FYNNEI. This CDR3 region has 13 residues. The DNA for the CDR3 is TGTGCCAGCAGTGCCGGGACAGGATATGGCTACACCTTC. Amino acid sequence: CASSAGTGYGYTF.

This clone was recorded only once. The chain links TRBV24-1 to TRBJ2-3, with 10 nucleotides matching TRBD1. Trimming took 3 bases from V and 6 from J; bases not matched to a gene: 5. This CDR3 is 15 amino acids long. The V gene's germline CDR1 is KGHDR and CDR2 SFDVKD. CDR3 loop: CATSDATGGRDTQYF. CDR3 nucleotides: TGTGCCACCAGTGATGCGACAGGGGGCCGGGATACGCAGTATTTT.

The chain has TRBV27 and TRBJ1-2; D gene ambiguous. The CDR3 loop spans 13 amino acids. Germline-derived CDR1 and CDR2 are MNHEY and SMNVEV (reference sequence). The germline V and J ends were trimmed by 6 bases and 2 bases, with 10 bases remaining between them. Written as DNA, the CDR3 is TGTGCCAGCAGGACTACATTAAACTATGGCTACACCTTC. Protein: CASRTTLNYGYTF.

This clone appeared a few times. The rearrangement uses TRBV6-4 and TRBJ2-2; D call uncertain. The CDR3 length is 13 residues. Trimming took 0 bases from V and 6 from J, leaving 5 bases between them. Germline V gene sequence: CDR1 MRHNA, CDR2 SNTAGT. CDR3 loop: CASSDSSSGELFF. CDR3 nucleotide sequence: TGTGCCAGCAGTGACTCGAGTTCCGGGGAGCTGTTTTTT.

V gene TRBV2 combines with J gene TRBJ2-7; 7 nucleotides line up with TRBD1. Germline V gene data show CDR1 as SNHLY and CDR2 as FYNNEI. This CDR3 has 16 residues. V shed 1 base, J shed 3 bases, and the junction held 9 bases outside the gene matches. CDR3: CASSEGDSRYFYEQYF. The CDR3 DNA sequence: TGTGCCAGCAGTGAAGGGGACAGTAGGTATTTCTACGAGCAGTACTTC.

In regard to this clone: Germline is not matched at one junction end, which may reflect a read error. Within the sample, other DNA sequences also encode this same CDR3. The chain is built from TRBV28 and TRBJ2-7; 10 positions match TRBD1. The CDR3 consists of 15 residues. Germline V gene data show CDR1 as MDHEN and CDR2 as SYDVKM. The CDR3 nucleotides read TGTGCCAGCAGGCCCGACAGGGGGCTTCGGTACGAGCAGTACTTT. This codes for CASRPDRGLRYEQYF.

The chain employs TRBV5-5 and TRBJ2-3, with D possibly matching TRBD2 (5 bases). The V gene lost 4 bases and the J gene lost 3 bases, with 15 bases spanning the gap. CDR3 length: 15 amino acids. Germline CDR1 SGHKS, CDR2 YYEKEE (reference sequence). DNA for the CDR3: TGTGCCAGCAGCCCCGTCGGGGTGAGGACAGATACGCAGTATTTT. It is translated as CASSPVGVRTDTQYF.